These 14 T cell receptor beta chains came from one sample sequenced in a study of blood T cell repertoires in COVID-19 (dated by TCRdb to the early 2020s). Receptor libraries were prepared by the immunoSEQ multiplex PCR assay. Not all clones reach the TCRdb copy of this immuneACCESS table, which keeps in-frame sequences only. Checked studies attribute under half of the gap to unresolved V genes and leave the rest unexplained. Recorded for this sample are around 87,000 clones; around 79% of them occurred a single time. About 10% of the sample is in the top ten clones. Sample: peripheral blood. The source is a woman aged 80 or over with acute or convalescent COVID-19.

V is TRBV5-1 and J is TRBJ2-3; no clear D. Trimming took off 0 bases at V and 7 bases at J, with 24 bases between the two ends. The CDR3 runs 18 residues. Germline V CDR1 and CDR2: SGHRS, YFSETQ. The CDR3 protein is CASSLAVVAQRSRNTQYF. The CDR3 region has the DNA TGCGCCAGCAGCTTGGCTGTTGTCGCCCAACGAAGCCGAAATACGCAGTATTTT.

V usage is TRBV4-2 and J usage is TRBJ1-2; 8 nucleotides match TRBD1. J lost 3 bases, V lost 1 base, and 7 bases had no gene match. This CDR3 spans 16 amino acids. The germline V gene encodes CDR1 LGHNA and CDR2 YNFKEQ. The CDR3 nucleotides are TGTGCCAGCAGCCAAGCGGGGTCAGGGGGCGACTATGGCTACACCTTC. Its protein is CASSQAGSGGDYGYTF.

The chain joins TRBV5-1 to TRBJ2-2; TRBD2 agrees at 10 bases. Germline CDR1 is SGHRS and CDR2 is YFSETQ. Trimming cost V 2 bases and J 2 bases; bases outside gene matches: 3. The CDR3 spans 16 residues. The CDR3 region is CASSLTSGINTGELFF. The CDR3 region has the DNA TGCGCCAGCAGCTTAACTAGCGGGATTAACACCGGGGAGCTGTTTTTT.

The chain uses TRBV2 and TRBJ1-2; weak D call: TRBD1 (5 bases). With 3 bases removed from V and 5 bases from J, the gap between germline ends came to 13 bases. This CDR3 spans 14 amino acids. From germline, CDR1 is SNHLY and CDR2 FYNNEI. CDR3 loop: CASSEKGPLYGYTF. As DNA, the CDR3 is TGTGCCAGCAGTGAGAAGGGGCCGTTATATGGCTACACCTTC.

The gene calls are TRBV4-2 and TRBJ2-2; D gene unclear. V shed 4 bases and J shed 1 base, with 25 bases lying between them. Per germline, CDR1 LGHNA and CDR2 YNFKEQ. CDR3 length: 20 amino acids. CDR3 DNA: TGTGCCAGCAGCCTCCTCATAAGCCCCAGAACGGGTAAGAACACCGGGGAGCTGTTTTTT. Translated, it gives CASSLLISPRTGKNTGELFF.

Regarding this clone: Distinct nucleotide sequences in the sample also encode this CDR3. V gene TRBV4-3 combines with J gene TRBJ2-7, with 10 bases aligning to TRBD2. The trim removed 1 base at V and 2 bases at J, leaving 2 bases unmatched. The germline CDR1 and CDR2 sequences are LGHNA and YSLEER. CDR3 size: 15 residues. The CDR3: CASSQALAGAYEQYF. The CDR3 region has the DNA TGCGCCAGCAGCCAAGCGCTAGCGGGAGCCTACGAGCAGTACTTC.

The chain is built from TRBV5-8 and TRBJ1-2; 8 bases agree with TRBD1. CDR3 size: 14 residues. Per germline, CDR1 SGHTS and CDR2 YDEGEE. The ends lost 0 bases at V and 8 bases at J; junction bases unmatched: 6. Here the CDR3 DNA reads TGTGCCAGCAGCTTGGAGTGGGGGACAGGCGGCTACACCTTC. It specifies CASSLEWGTGGYTF. Together with reference TRBV5-8 and TRBJ1-2, the CDR3 gives the full variable domain: EAGVTQSPTHLIKTRGQQATLRCSPISGHTSVYWYQQALGLGLQFLLWYDEGEERNRGNFPPRFSGRQFPNYSSELNVNALELEDSALYLCASSLEWGTGGYTFGSGTRLTVV.

This rearrangement joins TRBV5-6 to TRBJ1-6; TRBD1 aligns across 9 bases. The CDR3 totals 17 residues. Per germline, CDR1 SGHDT and CDR2 YYEEEE. Trimming took 4 bases from V and 2 from J; bases not matched to a gene: 7. CDR3 bases: TGTGCCAGCAGCAAATTCCGGGACAGGGCCTATAATTCACCCCTCCACTTT. Translating gives CASSKFRDRAYNSPLHF.

This clone has just a few counts. J is TRBJ1-5 and V is TRBV5-6; D is ambiguous. V dropped 0 bases and J dropped 1 base, with 8 bases sitting between them. The CDR3 totals 15 residues. CDR1 and CDR2 (germline): SGHDT, YYEEEE. CDR3 DNA sequence: TGTGCCAGCAGCTTGGGTTCAGGAAGCAATCAGCCCCAGCATTTT. Protein: CASSLGSGSNQPQHF.

This sequence joins TRBV7-2 and TRBJ1-5, with TRBD1 matching over 7 bases. V trimming: 3 bases; J trimming: 5 bases; junction bases outside the gene matches: 4. Germline CDR1 SGHTA, CDR2 FQGNSA. The CDR3 runs 14 residues. CDR3 bases: TGTGCCAGCAGCTTCCGACAGGGTGATCAGCCCCAGCATTTT. Residues: CASSFRQGDQPQHF.

The sample holds one count of this clone. The V call is TRBV11-2, the J call TRBJ2-5; D not resolved. There are 13 residues in the CDR3. V dropped 2 bases and J dropped 4 bases, with 8 bases sitting between them. Germline V CDR1 and CDR2: SGHAT, FQNNGV. As DNA, the CDR3 is TGTGCCAGCAGCTTACCTAGTGGAGAGACCCAGTACTTC. Protein product: CASSLPSGETQYF.

The V call is TRBV5-8, the J call TRBJ2-5; D is possibly TRBD2 (6 bases). The germline CDR1 and CDR2 sequences are SGHTS and YDEGEE. The CDR3 covers 15 residues. The V and J ends lost 0 bases and 5 bases respectively, with 14 bases between them. CDR3 sequence (DNA): TGTGCCAGCAGCTTGGCGTCGGTAGGAGGGGAGACCCAGTACTTC. Protein product: CASSLASVGGETQYF.

The chain carries TRBV4-3 and TRBJ1-6, with D tentatively TRBD1 (5 bases). Germline V CDR1 and CDR2: LGHNA, YSLEER. V was trimmed by 4 bases and J by 10 bases, leaving 17 bases between them. This CDR3 spans 15 amino acids. In DNA, the CDR3 is TGCGCCAGCAGCCCGGAGGACGGGGGAAGCTCACCCCTCCACTTT. The encoded protein is CASSPEDGGSSPLHF.

This sequence joins TRBV28 and TRBJ1-2, with D perhaps matching TRBD1 (5 bases). Germline V CDR1 and CDR2: MDHEN, SYDVKM. The V gene lost 4 bases and the J gene lost 6 bases, with 15 bases spanning the gap. This CDR3 contains 14 residues. CDR3 nucleotide sequence: TGTGCCAGCAGTTCTCCGGGACGGGGGAATGGCTACACCTTC. Translated, it gives CASSSPGRGNGYTF.